A single sample is the source of the 14 T cell receptor beta chains below, sequenced in a study of T cell clonality in common variable immunodeficiency. Here immunoSEQ multiplex PCR was the method, and the copy in TCRdb shows in-frame clones only, minus some. The repertoire has fewer than 75,000 clones, none seen only once; the ten largest take about 1.7%. The sample was peripheral blood mononuclear cells. Receptor source: a person between 18 and 75 years old in good health.

This clone was counted at least ten times. Read sequence stops 3 residues before the CDR3 end, and the germline J gene provides the missing end. The genes are TRBV29-1 and TRBJ1-5; TRBD1 matches 8 bases. This CDR3 comprises 13 residues. After removal of 4 bases from V and 2 bases from J, the junction contained 1 base not matched to a gene. Germline assignment: CDR1 SQVTM and CDR2 ANQGSEA. CDR3 loop: CSVGGQGNQPQHF. Partial CDR3 DNA: TGCAGCGTTGGGGGACAGGGCAATCAGCCC.

There are many counts of this clone. The read halts 3 residues ahead of the CDR3 end, with the missing end drawn from the germline J gene. The rearrangement links TRBV7-9 to TRBJ1-5, with D uncertain. CDR1 is SEHNR and CDR2 is FQNEAQ in the germline V gene (reference sequence). This CDR3 has 15 amino acids. Deletions cut 4 bases from V and 2 bases from J, with 12 bases between. Partial CDR3 DNA: TGTGCCAGCAGCTCCCCCGTTGAGGGCAATCAGCCC. The encoded protein is CASSSPVEGNQP. In full, the CDR3 reads CASSSPVEGNQPQHF. The variable domain in full, with the rest retrieved from reference TRBV7-9 and TRBJ1-5, is DTGVSQNPRHKITKRGQNVTFRCDPISEHNRLYWYRQTLGQGPEFLTYFQNEAQLEKSRLLSDRFSAERPKGSFSTLEIQRTEQGDSAMYLCASSSPVEGNQPQHFGDGTRLSIL.

This clone was seen at least ten times. The read terminates 3 residues before the CDR3 end, so the remaining end is supplied by the germline J gene. The rearrangement joins TRBV10-3 to TRBJ2-2; 8 nucleotides line up with TRBD2. Germline V gene data show CDR1 as ENHRY and CDR2 as SYGVKD. V gave up 2 bases and J gave up 3 bases; unmatched junction bases: 2. The CDR3 extends over 15 amino acids. The DNA read from the CDR3 is TGTGCCATCAGTGAGAGTAGCGGGGACACCGGGGAG. It yields the protein CAISESSGDTGE. The full CDR3 protein reads CAISESSGDTGELFF.

The sample holds many counts of this clone. CDR3 sequence reads: CASSPDLDTQYF. The sequenced part of the CDR3 DNA is TGTGCCAGTAGTCCGGACTTGGATACG. The rearrangement joins TRBV19 to TRBJ2-3; D might be TRBD2 (5 bases). The CDR3 is cut off 3 residues early in the read; its end comes from the germline J gene. With 5 bases removed from V and 6 bases from J, the gap between germline ends came to 9 bases. The V gene's germline CDR1 is LNHDA and CDR2 SQIVND (reference sequence). The CDR3 sequence is 12 residues long.

In its sample, this clone was seen many times. The CDR3 reads CASSFLAGVGDTQYF. CDR3 DNA, as far as it was read: TGTGCCAGCAGTTTCCTAGCGGGAGTAGGGGATACG. The V call is TRBV7-9, the J call TRBJ2-3; TRBD2 aligns across 10 bases. The CDR3 goes on 3 residues after the read ends, and that part is filled in from the germline J gene. V was clipped by 6 bases and J by 6 bases; unmatched bases: 9. Germline lookup yields CDR1 SEHNR and CDR2 FQNEAQ (reference sequence). This CDR3 contains 15 residues. The full variable domain, completed using reference TRBV7-9 and TRBJ2-3, is DTGVSQNPRHKITKRGQNVTFRCDPISEHNRLYWYRQTLGQGPEFLTYFQNEAQLEKSRLLSDRFSAERPKGSFSTLEIQRTEQGDSAMYLCASSFLAGVGDTQYFGPGTRLTVL.

This clone was picked up many times. The CDR3 end falls 3 residues outside the read, so it is completed with the germline J gene. The genes are TRBV15 and TRBJ2-7, with 11 bases lining up with TRBD1. Trimming took 4 bases from V and 3 from J; bases not matched to a gene: 5. Germline V CDR1 and CDR2: LNHNV, YYDKDF (reference sequence). The CDR3 runs 15 residues. The DNA read from the CDR3 is TGTGCCACCAGCATCGGGACAGGGGGAGGCTACGAG. Translated: CATSIGTGGGYE. From start to end, the CDR3 is CATSIGTGGGYEQYF.

This clone was seen repeatedly, ten times or more. The read terminates 3 residues before the CDR3 end, so the remaining end is supplied by the germline J gene. The chain carries TRBV7-8 and TRBJ2-1; 9 bases agree with TRBD2. Germline-derived CDR1 and CDR2 are SGHVS and FQNEAQ. V lost 3 bases to trimming and J lost 2 bases; unmatched junction nucleotides: 8. The CDR3 totals 17 residues. CDR3 in amino acids: CASSLLTRLAAYNEQFF. CDR3 DNA, as far as it was read: TGTGCCAGCAGCTTGTTAACGAGACTAGCGGCCTACAATGAG.

Ten or more counts support this clone. The read gets to within 3 residues of the CDR3 end, and the germline J gene fills in the rest. The rearrangement uses TRBV30 and TRBJ2-7; no firm D call. The germline gives CDR1 GTSNPN, CDR2 SVGIG (reference sequence). The V and J ends lost 0 bases and 5 bases respectively, with 11 bases between them. The CDR3 contains 13 residues. The CDR3 sequence is CAWSVSVGHEQYF. The CDR3 bases that were read are TGTGCCTGGAGTGTGTCGGTGGGCCACGAG.

This clone was recorded a few times. The CDR3 goes on 3 residues after the read ends, and that part is filled in from the germline J gene. The chain combines TRBV13 with TRBJ2-5; unclear D gene. This CDR3 region has 12 residues. Germline CDR1 PRHDT, CDR2 FYEKMQ (reference sequence). V lost 5 bases to trimming and J lost 5 bases, with 9 bases between them. The CDR3 loop reads CASSPSWETQYF. CDR3 DNA (partial): TGTGCCAGCAGCCCGAGCTGGGAGACC.

This clone was found many times. Read coverage stops 3 residues before the CDR3 terminus; the germline J gene supplies the remainder. The chain couples TRBV20-1 to TRBJ2-3, with D tentatively TRBD2 (5 bases). The V gene's germline CDR1 is DFQATT and CDR2 SNEGSKA (reference sequence). The CDR3 has 13 amino acids. Trimming shortened V by 6 bases and J by 6 bases, and 16 bases separated the two germline ends. Incomplete CDR3 DNA: TGCAGTGCCAGCCTAACTTCGGGGGATACG. It encodes CSASLTSGDT. In full, the CDR3 is CSASLTSGDTQYF.

This clone was counted ten times or more. The read terminates 3 residues before the CDR3 end, so the remaining end is supplied by the germline J gene. The chain is built from TRBV5-6 and TRBJ2-3; the D is unclear. The CDR3 totals 13 residues. The germline gives CDR1 SGHDT, CDR2 YYEEEE. The V gene lost 3 bases and the J gene lost 5 bases, with 10 bases spanning the gap. CDR3 region: CASSSWFRDTQYF. The part of the CDR3 DNA that was read is TGTGCCAGCAGCTCATGGTTCAGAGATACG. The full variable domain, rest sourced from reference TRBV5-6 and TRBJ2-3, is DAGVTQSPTHLIKTRGQQVTLRCSPKSGHDTVSWYQQALGQGPQFIFQYYEEEERQRGNFPDRFSGHQFPNYSSELNVNALLLGDSALYLCASSSWFRDTQYFGPGTRLTVL.

This clone came up many times. The CDR3 end lies 3 residues beyond the end of the read and is filled in from the germline J gene. The rearrangement links TRBV6-1 to TRBJ2-3; TRBD2 aligns across 10 bases. The trim removed 2 bases at V and 4 bases at J, leaving 6 bases unmatched. CDR1 and CDR2 from the germline V gene are MNHNS and SASEGT. This CDR3 region has 16 residues. The covered CDR3 bases are TGTGCCAGCAGTGAAACGGTTAGCGGGAGGTCAGATACG. Its protein product is CASSETVSGRSDT. The whole CDR3 sequence is CASSETVSGRSDTQYF.

This clone came up many times. The read stops 3 residues short of the end of the CDR3; the missing end is completed from the germline J gene. V gene TRBV23-1 combines with J gene TRBJ1-6; tentative D call: TRBD1 (6 bases). TRBV23-1 is flagged as an ORF with uncertain function. V dropped 3 bases and J dropped 6 bases, with 9 bases sitting between them. CDR3 length: 14 residues. This CDR3 is CASSQGRGNSPLHF. CDR3 DNA (partial): TGCGCCAGCAGTCAGGGCAGGGGTAATTCACCC.

This clone was observed a handful of times. The CDR3 goes on 3 residues after the read ends, and that part is filled in from the germline J gene. The chain combines TRBV18 with TRBJ2-7; D is possibly TRBD1 (6 bases). This CDR3 is built from 17 residues. Germline V gives CDR1 KGHSH, CDR2 LQKENI. Deletions cut 1 base from V and 3 bases from J, with 19 bases between. The CDR3: CASSPQNWDTAVYEQYF. The CDR3 DNA, read in part, is TGTGCCAGCTCACCACAAAACTGGGACACCGCCGTCTACGAG.